The 5 T cell receptor beta chains presented below share a single source sample, sequenced in a study of T cell responses to AZD1222 COVID-19 vaccine. TCRdb's table, derived via immunoSEQ multiplex PCR, lists solely in-frame clones and lacks some. The sample shows about 150,000 clones, around nine tenths of them seen only once. The specimen comprised peripheral blood, sampled on day 0 of AZD1222 vaccination. The receptors come from an adult in good health.

V usage is TRBV30 and J usage is TRBJ1-5, with a tentative D call TRBD1 (6 bases). The CDR3 length is 16 residues. The V and J ends lost 1 base and 3 bases respectively, with 16 bases between them. Per the germline V gene, CDR1 is GTSNPN and CDR2 is SVGIG (reference sequence). The DNA of the CDR3 is TGTGCCTGGAGTGCTAAAACAGGGAAGATCAATCAGCCCCAGCATTTT. As protein: CAWSAKTGKINQPQHF.

J is TRBJ1-3 and V is TRBV6-5; TRBD1 is a possible D gene (5 bases). Germline CDR1 and CDR2: MNHEY and SVGAGI. The CDR3 loop spans 14 amino acids. Trimming took 8 bases from V and 0 from J, leaving 11 bases between them. CDR3 residues: CASGDGSSGNTIYF. The CDR3 region has the DNA TGTGCCAGCGGGGACGGATCCTCTGGAAACACCATATATTTT.

The chain carries TRBV10-3 and TRBJ2-7, with D possibly being TRBD1 (5 bases). CDR3 size: 14 residues. The germline gives CDR1 ENHRY, CDR2 SYGVKD. V lost 2 bases and J lost 0, with 8 bases in between. This chain's CDR3 is CAISERGYSYEQYF. CDR3 bases: TGTGCCATCAGTGAGAGGGGATACTCCTACGAGCAGTACTTC.

In its sample, this clone was seen once. V gene TRBV18 combines with J gene TRBJ1-5; D unclear. Trimming removed 5 bases at V and 0 bases at J, with 8 bases between. In germline, CDR1 is KGHSH, CDR2 LQKENI. The length of the CDR3 is 14 residues. In DNA, the CDR3 is TGTGCCAGCTCAGGCTCAAATAGCAATCAGCCCCAGCATTTT. It is translated as CASSGSNSNQPQHF.

The chain carries TRBV28 and TRBJ1-1; D is undetermined. This CDR3 is 15 amino acids long. V lost 6 bases and J 0 bases, leaving 14 bases between the germline ends. Germline V gene data show CDR1 as MDHEN and CDR2 as SYDVKM. CDR3 coding DNA: TGTGCCAGCAGCCCGACACCCGCCTTGAACACTGAAGCTTTCTTT. Translating gives CASSPTPALNTEAFF.